The 27 T cell receptor beta chains below come from one sample, sequenced in a study of control samples from healthy donors and cancer patients. Produced via immunoSEQ multiplex PCR; TCRdb's table is partial and in-frame only. Of around 250,000 clones listed, over 70% are singletons. Specimen: PBMCs. All receptors come from a woman aged 55-75 years with lung cancer.

V gene TRBV30 combines with J gene TRBJ1-2, with 7 bases fitting TRBD1. The CDR3 extends over 13 amino acids. Trimming removed 3 bases from V and 3 bases from J; junction bases left unmatched: 4. Germline V CDR1 and CDR2: GTSNPN, SVGIG (reference sequence). The CDR3 here is CAWRRGPDYGYTF. In DNA, the CDR3 is TGTGCCTGGAGAAGGGGGCCGGACTATGGCTACACCTTC.

The rearrangement links TRBV4-2 to TRBJ1-4; D may be TRBD1 (5 bases). The CDR3 runs to 17 residues. The germline V and J ends were trimmed by 5 bases and 0 bases, with 16 bases remaining between them. Germline CDR1 is LGHNA and CDR2 is YNFKEQ. The CDR3 sequence: CASSSWPGGTTNEKLFF. CDR3 nucleotide sequence: TGTGCCAGCAGCTCCTGGCCTGGGGGGACAACTAATGAAAAACTGTTTTTT.

A single count supports this clone. The rearrangement joins TRBV9 to TRBJ2-7; a weak D match, TRBD2 (6 bases). With 4 bases removed from V and 1 base from J, the gap between germline ends came to 15 bases. Per germline, CDR1 SGDLS and CDR2 YYNGEE. The CDR3 covers 15 residues. As DNA, the CDR3 is TGTGCCAGCAGCCCCCATGATGGGAGGTCCTACGAGCAGTACTTC. This translates into CASSPHDGRSYEQYF.

V usage is TRBV9 and J usage is TRBJ1-3, with a tentative D call TRBD1 (5 bases). Between the trimmed V and J ends, which lost 4 bases and 4 bases, there was a span of 12 bases. The length of the CDR3 is 14 residues. Germline V gene data show CDR1 as SGDLS and CDR2 as YYNGEE. DNA for the CDR3: TGTGCCAGCAGCACGGGGGTGTCAGGAAACACCATATATTTT. Translation: CASSTGVSGNTIYF.

J is TRBJ2-7 and V is TRBV19; 9 bases map to TRBD2. Germline assignment: CDR1 LNHDA and CDR2 SQIVND (reference sequence). The CDR3 contains 21 residues. Germline trimming cut 3 bases from V and 2 bases from J; bases unmatched to any gene: 23. The CDR3 loop reads CASSMCLHSTSGSGITYEQYF. The CDR3 DNA follows: TGTGCCAGTAGTATGTGTTTACATTCAACTAGCGGGTCTGGGATAACCTACGAGCAGTACTTC.

The count of this clone is one. This chain connects TRBV9 to TRBJ2-3, with 9 positions matching TRBD2. V lost 0 bases, J lost 5 bases, and 7 bases stayed unmatched. The CDR3 extends over 16 amino acids. Germline CDR1 SGDLS, CDR2 YYNGEE. The CDR3 DNA follows: TGTGCCAGCAGCGTAGCCGCGGGGGGGCTTTTAGATACGCAGTATTTT. It specifies CASSVAAGGLLDTQYF.

V usage is TRBV18 and J usage is TRBJ1-5, with D possibly matching TRBD1 (6 bases). Per the germline V gene, CDR1 is KGHSH and CDR2 is LQKENI. V lost 1 base and J 3 bases, leaving 10 bases between the germline ends. The CDR3 length is 15 residues. The CDR3 DNA sequence: TGTGCCAGCTCACCACTAATGGGGGCCAATCAGCCCCAGCATTTT. Translating gives CASSPLMGANQPQHF. The full variable domain, in which reference TRBV18 and TRBJ1-5 provide the parts outside the CDR3, is NAGVMQNPRHLVRRRGQEARLRCSPMKGHSHVYWYRQLPEEGLKFMVYLQKENIIDESGMPKERFSAEFPKEGPSILRIQQVVRGDSAAYFCASSPLMGANQPQHFGDGTRLSIL.

This sequence joins TRBV11-3 and TRBJ2-5; weak D call: TRBD1 (6 bases). The CDR3 sequence is 15 residues long. CDR1 and CDR2 (germline): SGHNT, YENEEA. V was cut by 0 bases and J by 3 bases, with 11 bases left in between. The CDR3 sequence: CASSLDSAGEETQYF. The CDR3 DNA follows: TGTGCCAGCAGCTTAGATTCGGCAGGGGAAGAGACCCAGTACTTC.

The V gene is TRBV5-1, the J gene TRBJ1-5; D uncertain. The CDR3 covers 13 residues. V lost 1 base, J lost 5 bases, and 7 bases lay in between. Germline-derived CDR1 and CDR2 are SGHRS and YFSETQ. In DNA form, the CDR3 reads TGCGCCAGCAGCTTGACGGTGGATCAGCCCCAGCATTTT. The encoded protein is CASSLTVDQPQHF.

CDR3 in DNA: TGTGCCAGCAGCGCGGACGGAATTGGCTATGGCTACACCTTC. Translated: CASSADGIGYGYTF. The chain couples TRBV2 to TRBJ1-2; D uncertain. CDR3 length: 14 amino acids. Germline CDR1 is SNHLY and CDR2 is FYNNEI. Between the trimmed V and J ends, which lost 6 bases and 4 bases, there was a span of 15 bases.

V usage is TRBV6-2 or TRBV6-3 and J usage is TRBJ1-1; D not resolved. The CDR3 contains 11 residues. V dropped 0 bases and J dropped 8 bases, with 4 bases sitting between them. Germline CDR1 reads MNHEY; CDR2 reads SVGEGT. The CDR3 region is CASSYSGEAFF. The CDR3 nucleotides are TGTGCCAGCAGTTACTCGGGGGAAGCTTTCTTT.

The genes are TRBV5-4 and TRBJ2-7; 7 nucleotides line up with TRBD1. The CDR3 extends over 16 amino acids. The ends lost 0 bases at V and 2 bases at J; junction bases unmatched: 8. CDR1 is SGHNT, CDR2 YYREEE, per germline (reference sequence). The CDR3 here is CASSLGQGSPPYEQYF. In nucleotides, the CDR3 is TGTGCCAGCAGCTTGGGACAGGGATCCCCACCCTACGAGCAGTACTTC. The full variable domain, completed using reference TRBV5-4 and TRBJ2-7, is ETGVTQSPTHLIKTRGQQVTLRCSSQSGHNTVSWYQQALGQGPQFIFQYYREEENGRGNFPPRFSGLQFPNYSSELNVNALELDDSALYLCASSLGQGSPPYEQYFGPGTRLTVT.

In its sample, this clone was seen a few times. This chain joins TRBV21-1 and TRBJ1-5; the table names TRBD1, a call not compared with the DNA. TRBV21-1 is tagged as a pseudogene. The length of the CDR3 is 16 residues. For the CDR3, the DNA is TGTGCCAGCAGCACCCGGGACAGGACAAGCAATCAGCCCCAGCATTTT. Translation: CASSTRDRTSNQPQHF.

This clone was found a few times. The J gene is TRBJ2-7, the V gene TRBV28, with D possibly matching TRBD1 (6 bases). The CDR3 spans 13 residues. The germline V gene encodes CDR1 MDHEN and CDR2 SYDVKM. The germline V and J ends were trimmed by 6 bases and 1 base, with 10 bases remaining between them. CDR3 sequence (DNA): TGTGCCAGCAGAGAACAGGGATCCTACGAGCAGTACTTC. Translating gives CASREQGSYEQYF.

The rearrangement uses TRBV6-5 and TRBJ2-7, with 9 bases identical to TRBD2. This CDR3 has 14 residues. With V trimmed by 5 bases and J by 2 bases, 4 bases remained unmatched. Germline assignment: CDR1 MNHEY and CDR2 SVGAGI. CDR3 in amino acids: CASSLAGPTYEQYF. In nucleotides, the CDR3 is TGTGCCAGCAGTCTAGCGGGACCGACCTACGAGCAGTACTTC.

The chain combines TRBV3-1 (or the pseudogene TRBV3-2) with TRBJ1-5; D gene unclear. V lost 1 base to trimming and J lost 6 bases, with 4 bases between them. This CDR3 is built from 12 residues. Germline V gene data show CDR1 as LGHDT and CDR2 as YNNKEL (reference sequence). Here the CDR3 reads CASSQVGQPQHF. Here the CDR3 DNA reads TGTGCCAGCAGCCAAGTCGGTCAGCCCCAGCATTTT.

A single count supports this clone. V is TRBV5-1 and J is TRBJ2-3; no firm D call. CDR1 and CDR2 from the germline V gene are SGHRS and YFSETQ. V was trimmed by 3 bases and J by 2 bases, leaving 7 bases between them. The CDR3 has 13 residues. CDR3 region: CASSYESTDTQYF. The CDR3, as DNA: TGCGCCAGCAGCTACGAATCCACAGATACGCAGTATTTT.

The chain uses TRBV3-1 (or the pseudogene TRBV3-2) and TRBJ1-3, with 7 bases matching TRBD1. This CDR3 has 16 amino acids. The V segment lost 5 bases and the J segment 0 bases; nucleotides outside the gene matches: 7. Germline lookup yields CDR1 LGHDT and CDR2 YNNKEL (reference sequence). As DNA, the CDR3 is TGTGCCAGCAGCAAAGGGACAGTCCTCTCTGGAAACACCATATATTTT. Translation gives CASSKGTVLSGNTIYF.

The V gene is TRBV5-1, the J gene TRBJ1-1; 8 bases fit TRBD1. The CDR3 totals 13 residues. V gave up 5 bases and J gave up 1 base; unmatched junction bases: 1. The germline CDR1 and CDR2 sequences are SGHRS and YFSETQ. CDR3 region: CASSTGGNTEAFF. The CDR3 nucleotides are TGCGCCAGCAGTACAGGGGGGAACACTGAAGCTTTCTTT.

This chain connects TRBV27 to TRBJ1-1; D possibly corresponds to TRBD1 (6 bases). Germline CDR1 and CDR2: MNHEY and SMNVEV (reference sequence). The V gene lost 2 bases and the J gene lost 5 bases, with 21 bases spanning the gap. The CDR3 runs 17 residues. The CDR3 here is CASSLVIGTPLRTEAFF. DNA of the CDR3: TGTGCCAGCAGTTTAGTAATTGGGACACCTCTAAGGACTGAAGCTTTCTTT.

The DNA of the CDR3 is TGTGCCAGCAGACGTGAAGCGGGTCACTCCTACGAGCAGTACTTC. This sequence encodes CASRREAGHSYEQYF. The J gene is TRBJ2-7, the V gene TRBV6-5, with a tentative D call TRBD2 (6 bases). Trimming removed 6 bases from V and 0 bases from J, with 15 bases in between. Germline V lookup: CDR1 MNHEY, CDR2 SVGAGI. The CDR3 consists of 15 residues.

As regards this clone: This specimen includes other DNA sequences encoding the same CDR3. This chain joins TRBV6-5 and TRBJ2-5; no firm D call. The V gene's germline CDR1 is MNHEY and CDR2 SVGAGI. The CDR3 is 12 residues long. Between the trimmed V and J ends, which lost 0 bases and 5 bases, there was a span of 4 bases. The CDR3 DNA reads as TGTGCCAGCAGTTACTCTGGGGAGACCCAGTACTTC. The encoded protein is CASSYSGETQYF.

The genes are TRBV18 and TRBJ2-1; maybe TRBD1 (6 bases). The CDR3 loop spans 13 amino acids. V lost 7 bases and J lost 1, with 8 bases in between. Per the germline V gene, CDR1 is KGHSH and CDR2 is LQKENI. CDR3 residues: CASLQGSYNEQFF. The CDR3 DNA sequence: TGTGCCAGCTTACAGGGTTCCTACAATGAGCAGTTCTTC.

The chain is built from TRBV9 and TRBJ2-7; the D gene is possibly TRBD1 (5 bases). The germline CDR1 and CDR2 sequences are SGDLS and YYNGEE. This CDR3 region has 15 residues. V lost 0 bases to trimming and J lost 2 bases, with 12 bases between them. The CDR3, as DNA: TGTGCCAGCAGCGTAGATAGTTGGACACCCTACGAGCAGTACTTC. Protein: CASSVDSWTPYEQYF.

This rearrangement joins TRBV2 to TRBJ1-2; D perhaps matches TRBD1 (5 bases). The CDR3 sequence is 14 residues long. Trimming removed 6 bases from V and 4 bases from J, with 15 bases in between. Per germline, CDR1 SNHLY and CDR2 FYNNEI. CDR3 DNA: TGTGCCAGCAGGATTCCGGGCAGGGTCTATGGCTACACCTTC. It is translated as CASRIPGRVYGYTF.

This rearrangement joins TRBV10-3 to TRBJ2-3; 9 positions agree with TRBD2. CDR1 is ENHRY and CDR2 is SYGVKD in the germline V gene. The CDR3 totals 16 residues. The V segment lost 6 bases and the J segment 3 bases; nucleotides outside the gene matches: 10. CDR3: CAIRGFAGGPTDTQYF. The CDR3 coding sequence is TGTGCCATCAGGGGCTTTGCGGGAGGGCCGACAGATACGCAGTATTTT.

The chain joins TRBV25-1 to TRBJ2-5; 11 bases agree with TRBD2. J gave up 2 bases and V 3 bases, and 8 bases lay outside the gene matches. In germline, CDR1 is MGHDK, CDR2 SYGVNS. This CDR3 has 17 amino acids. CDR3 coding DNA: TGTGCCAGCAGTGATGAGGGACTAGCGGATGTTCAAGAGACCCAGTACTTC. Translated: CASSDEGLADVQETQYF. The full variable domain, with the rest looked up from reference TRBV25-1 and TRBJ2-5, is EADIYQTPRYLVIGTGKKITLECSQTMGHDKMYWYQQDPGMELHLIHYSYGVNSTEKGDLSSESTVSRIRTEHFPLTLESARPSHTSQYLCASSDEGLADVQETQYFGPGTRLLVL.